The rows below give T cell receptor beta chains drawn from one sample of a study of cytomegalovirus exposure and HLA in healthy donors. Data came from immunoSEQ multiplex PCR; TCRdb stores just in-frame clones and leaves some out. Of 140,000 or so clones listed, approximately 86% were seen once; the top ten hold 0.51%. The sequenced sample consisted of PBMCs. These receptor sequences come from a woman aged 40 to 49 in good health and CMV-seronegative. CDR3s include the opening cysteine and the closing phenylalanine or tryptophan. Each record gives: D gene, clone size, J gene, V gene, CDR3 protein, CDR3 DNA. D genes are given only for firm matches. Clone size is stated in some rows and not others, as once, few, many or a class when expanded.

-	-	TRBJ2-1	TRBV29-1	CSVVVPSSYNEQFF	TGCAGCGTTGTTGTCCCGAGCTCCTACAATGAGCAGTTCTTC
TRBD1	-	TRBJ2-1	TRBV19	CATTPQGTPSYNEQFF	TGTGCCACAACCCCACAGGGGACACCTTCCTACAATGAGCAGTTCTTC
TRBD1	-	TRBJ1-3	TRBV4-2	CASSPADRAGNTIYF	TGTGCCAGCAGCCCAGCCGACAGGGCTGGAAACACCATATATTTT
TRBD1	-	TRBJ2-1	TRBV29-1	CSLCWQTGYNEQFF	TGCAGCCTCTGTTGGCAGACAGGGTACAATGAGCAGTTCTTC
TRBD1	-	TRBJ1-5	TRBV4-2	CASSEQGSGQPQHF	TGTGCCAGCAGCGAACAGGGGTCGGGACAGCCCCAGCATTTT
TRBD1	-	TRBJ2-3	TRBV10-3	CAIRDRAGPADTQYF	TGTGCCATCAGAGACAGGGCAGGACCTGCAGATACGCAGTATTTT
-	-	TRBJ1-5	TRBV6-5	CASSYTGGVNQPQHF	TGTGCCAGCAGTTACACCGGGGGTGTCAATCAGCCCCAGCATTTT
TRBD1	few	TRBJ1-2	TRBV11-3	CASSHRDRAGGYTF	TGTGCCAGCAGCCACCGTGACAGGGCCGGTGGCTACACCTTC
-	few	TRBJ2-7	TRBV2	CASSSYEQYF	TGTGCCAGTAGCTCCTACGAGCAGTACTTC
TRBD1	-	TRBJ1-5	TRBV4-3	CASSQGTGRDQPQHF	TGCGCCAGCAGCCAAGGGACAGGGAGAGATCAGCCCCAGCATTTT
TRBD2	-	TRBJ2-3	TRBV6-1	CASSALGLGSSDTQYF	TGTGCCAGCAGTGCGTTGGGACTAGGGTCGTCAGATACGCAGTATTTT
TRBD2	-	TRBJ2-7	TRBV19	CASSIRNPTSGTPHEQYF	TGTGCCAGTAGTATACGTAATCCGACTAGCGGAACACCCCACGAGCAGTACTTC
-	-	TRBJ2-6	TRBV19	CASSVRGGAHGANVLTF	TGTGCCAGTAGTGTTCGTGGGGGGGCGCACGGGGCCAACGTCCTGACTTTC
TRBD1	once	TRBJ2-7	TRBV6-1	CASRLPGQGYEQYF	TGTGCCAGCAGGCTACCGGGACAGGGATACGAGCAGTACTTC
-	once	TRBJ1-5	TRBV7-8	CASGGRAGANQPQHF	TGTGCCAGCGGGGGTAGGGCAGGGGCAAATCAGCCCCAGCATTTT
-	-	TRBJ2-7	TRBV7-9	CASSLALRDEQYF	TGTGCCAGCAGCTTGGCCTTACGGGACGAGCAGTACTTC
-	-	TRBJ2-5	TRBV25-1	CASSDGVGLKETQYF	TGTGCCAGCAGTGACGGGGTAGGGTTAAAAGAGACCCAGTACTTC
TRBD1	-	TRBJ2-7	TRBV5-1	CASSPLGQAQGEQYF	TGCGCCAGCAGCCCACTTGGACAGGCTCAGGGGGAGCAGTACTTC
TRBD1	-	TRBJ2-7	TRBV30	CAWSSGTGSYEQYF	TGTGCCTGGAGTTCCGGGACAGGGTCCTACGAGCAGTACTTC
-	-	TRBJ1-1	TRBV21-1	CASSKEEGLNTEAFF	TGTGCCAGCAGCAAAGAGGAGGGATTGAACACTGAAGCTTTCTTT
-	-	TRBJ2-1	TRBV5-4	CASSGSSESYNEQFF	TGTGCCAGCAGCGGCTCTAGCGAGTCCTACAATGAGCAGTTCTTC
TRBD1	once	TRBJ2-7	TRBV29-1	CSVGQADEQYF	TGCAGCGTGGGACAGGCTGACGAGCAGTACTTC
-	-	TRBJ2-1	TRBV7-9	CASSPTTAGNEQFF	TGTGCCAGCAGCCCCACCACGGCGGGCAATGAGCAGTTCTTC
-	-	TRBJ2-2	TRBV7-9	CASSLAQGYTGELFF	TGTGCCAGCAGCTTAGCACAGGGCTACACCGGGGAGCTGTTTTTT
TRBD2	-	TRBJ2-1	TRBV5-1	CASSFLAGGPNEQFF	TGCGCCAGCAGCTTTTTAGCGGGAGGGCCTAATGAGCAGTTCTTC
TRBD1	-	TRBJ1-1	TRBV7-3	CASSLTGGAAEAFF	TGTGCCAGCAGCCTAACAGGGGGCGCGGCTGAAGCTTTCTTT
-	-	TRBJ2-3	TRBV11-3	CASSLWDSDTQYF	TGTGCCAGCAGCCTTTGGGACTCAGATACGCAGTATTTT
-	-	TRBJ1-3	TRBV6-5	CASLLGGGGNTIYF	TGTGCCAGCTTGCTCGGGGGGGGTGGAAACACCATATATTTT
-	-	TRBJ1-5	TRBV6-5	CASSPTNQPQHF	TGTGCCAGCAGCCCTACCAATCAGCCCCAGCATTTT
TRBD2	once	TRBJ2-2	TRBV28	CASGEGSYAGELFF	TGTGCCAGCGGGGAGGGGTCGTACGCCGGGGAGCTGTTTTTT
TRBD1	-	TRBJ2-3	TRBV10-1	CASSEAGGYTDTQYF	TGCGCCAGCAGTGAGGCAGGGGGCTACACAGATACGCAGTATTTT
TRBD1	-	TRBJ2-1	TRBV11-3	CASSSHSGTGGDEQFF	TGTGCCAGCAGCTCGCACTCCGGGACAGGGGGCGATGAGCAGTTCTTC
-	-	TRBJ2-3	TRBV4-2	CASSQDPGYAVTDTQYF	TGTGCCAGCAGCCAAGATCCCGGTTACGCCGTCACAGATACGCAGTATTTT
-	-	TRBJ2-7	TRBV4-1	CASSQARGSPYEQYF	TGCGCCAGCAGCCAGGCTCGGGGATCCCCCTACGAGCAGTACTTC
-	-	TRBJ2-1	TRBV10-3	CAISENSGGNEQFF	TGTGCCATCAGTGAGAATAGCGGAGGCAATGAGCAGTTCTTC
-	-	TRBJ2-2	TRBV10-3	CAISRFSGTGELFF	TGTGCCATCAGCCGATTTTCGGGTACCGGGGAGCTGTTTTTT
TRBD1	-	TRBJ2-7	TRBV25-1	CASSELGTGGSEQYF	TGTGCCAGCAGTGAATTGGGGACAGGGGGCTCCGAGCAGTACTTC